This is a list of T cell receptor beta chains from one sample in a study of patients and donors after allogeneic stem cell transplantation. MiXCR was run by TCRdb on the RT-PCR reads, yielding one entry per CDR3 protein. Here the sample spans 200,000 to 250,000 distinct CDR3 sequences, 11% to 15% being singletons. Input material: blood, either unsorted or a sorted T cell fraction (not recorded which). The receptors stem from a human donor who was either an allogeneic HSCT recipient or a stem cell or donor lymphocyte infusion donor (not recorded which). It is not recorded whose cells these are; they may come from a transplant donor. The CDR3 runs from the conserved cysteine through the conserved F or W. D genes are given only for firm matches. Clone size appears in some rows only: once, few, many, or a class for an expanded clone.

J	D	V	size	DNA	CDR3
TRBJ1-1	.	TRBV6-6	.	TGTGCCAGCAGTGACACATTGAACACTGAAGCTTTCTTT	CASSDTLNTEAFF
TRBJ1-1	.	TRBV19	few	TGTGCCAGTAGTAGCAACGCCAGGACGGAGAACACTGAAGCTTTCTTT	CASSSNARTENTEAFF
TRBJ2-3	.	TRBV21-1	many	TGTGCCAGCAGCATAGCGCGGACAGAGGCAGATACGCAGTATTTT	CASSIARTEADTQYF
TRBJ2-1	.	TRBV7-3	few	TGTGCCAGCAGCTTAACACTAGACTCGAATGAGCAGTTCTTC	CASSLTLDSNEQFF
TRBJ1-1	.	TRBV18	few	TGTGCCAGCTCACCCTTACTCCAGGGGAACACTGAAGCTTTCTTT	CASSPLLQGNTEAFF
TRBJ2-1	TRBD2	TRBV11-2	many	TGTGCCAGCAGCTTAGCGACTAGCGGGAGGGCTGGTGAGCAGTTCTTC	CASSLATSGRAGEQFF
TRBJ1-4	.	TRBV20-1	many	TGCAGTGCTAGAGATGTGGCGAGGGGTCGAGAAAAACTGTTTTTT	CSARDVARGREKLFF
TRBJ2-1	.	TRBV20-1	few	TGCAGTGCGATCCTATTGAATGAGCAGTTCTTC	CSAILLNEQFF
TRBJ2-7	TRBD2	TRBV20-1	few	TGCAGTGCTAGAGATCCTGACGGGAGGACATACGAGCAGTACTTC	CSARDPDGRTYEQYF
TRBJ1-4	.	TRBV25-1	.	TGTGCCAGCAGCCGGGGCACCCAGACGGAGAAACTGTTTTTT	CASSRGTQTEKLFF
TRBJ1-3	.	TRBV4-3	few	TGCGCCAGCAGCCAAGATTCTACGCACTCTGGAAACACCATATATTTT	CASSQDSTHSGNTIYF
TRBJ2-6	.	TRBV7-2	.	TGTGCCAGCAGCCACGGGATACGGTCTGGGGCCAACGTCCTGACTTTC	CASSHGIRSGANVLTF
TRBJ1-1	.	TRBV20-1	few	TGCAGTGCTGAGACAGGTAGGGTCACTGAAGCTTTCTTT	CSAETGRVTEAFF
TRBJ1-4	TRBD1	TRBV10-3	.	TGTGCCATCAGTAGCCGGGACAGGGATGGGGTAAAACTGTTTTTT	CAISSRDRDGVKLFF
TRBJ2-7	.	TRBV7-3	.	TGTGCCAGCAGCTTTGGAGAGCGGAGATCCTACGAGCAGTACTTC	CASSFGERRSYEQYF
TRBJ2-6	.	TRBV27	.	TGTGCCAGCAGTTGGACAGTCGCGGCCAACGTCCTGACTTTC	CASSWTVAANVLTF
TRBJ2-1	TRBD2	TRBV7-2	.	TGTGCCAGCAGCCGCTCCGGGCGGGGGGCCTTCAATGAGCAGTTCTTC	CASSRSGRGAFNEQFF
TRBJ2-5	TRBD1	TRBV3-1	once	TGTGCCAGCAGCCTTCGCGGGACAGGGGGCTTCGAGACCCAGTACTTC	CASSLRGTGGFETQYF
TRBJ2-7	TRBD1	TRBV5-1	many	TGCGCCAGCAGCCTCGGGACAGCGGTGGTCTACGAGCAGTACTTC	CASSLGTAVVYEQYF
TRBJ2-7	.	TRBV5-1	.	TGCGCCAGCAGCGAACAGTACAGCTCCTACGAGCAGTACTTC	CASSEQYSSYEQYF
TRBJ1-5	TRBD1	TRBV12-3/TRBV12-4	.	TGTGCCAGCAGAACGACAGGGAATCAGCCCCAGCATTTT	CASRTTGNQPQHF
TRBJ1-1	TRBD1	TRBV20-1	many	TGCAGTGCAAAGGGACAGCAGAACACTGAAGCTTTCTTT	CSAKGQQNTEAFF
TRBJ2-7	.	TRBV23-1	.	TGCGCCAGCAGGCCACTAAGCTACGAGCAGTACTTC	CASRPLSYEQYF
TRBJ2-3	TRBD2	TRBV15	.	TGTGCCACCAGCAGGGACCCGACTAGCGGGAACACAGATACGCAGTATTTT	CATSRDPTSGNTDTQYF
TRBJ2-7	TRBD1	TRBV3-1	few	TGTGCCAGCAGCCGGGGACAGTCCTCCTACGAGCAGTACTTC	CASSRGQSSYEQYF
TRBJ2-3	.	TRBV4-2	many	TGTGCCAGCAGCCCAGGGGAGGGGGTCAGCACAGATACGCAGTATTTT	CASSPGEGVSTDTQYF
TRBJ1-2	TRBD1	TRBV19	.	TGTGCCAGTGGGGGCGTCCGACAGGGAATCTATGGCTACACCTTC	CASGGVRQGIYGYTF
TRBJ1-6	.	TRBV30	many	TGTGCCTGGGGATGGCCCCTCCACTTT	CAWGWPLHF
TRBJ2-2	.	TRBV6-1	.	TGTGCCAGCAGGGGGACCGGGACACTGGGTTGGGTCGGGGAGCTGTTTTTT	CASRGTGTLGWVGELFF
TRBJ2-7	.	TRBV20-1	.	TGCAGTGCTAGAGGCCGGGTGGACGAGCAGTACTTC	CSARGRVDEQYF
TRBJ1-1	TRBD1	TRBV6-1	many	TGTGCCAGCAGACCTACGGGACAGGGGGGGTTAGCTTTCTTT	CASRPTGQGGLAFF
TRBJ2-5	.	TRBV12-3/TRBV12-4	many	TGTGCCAGCAGTTTGTCGGCAGGTTTCCAAGAGACCCAGTACTTC	CASSLSAGFQETQYF
TRBJ1-2	.	TRBV6-6	many	TGTGCCAGCAGAAGTACAGGGATCTATGGCTACACCTTC	CASRSTGIYGYTF
TRBJ2-5	.	TRBV5-1	few	TGCGCCAGCAGCTTGGGAACCTGGGAGACCCAGTACTTC	CASSLGTWETQYF
TRBJ1-2	TRBD1	TRBV27	few	TGTGCCAGCAGTTTATCGGGTACTACAGGGGGCAGGCTTGGCTACACCTTC	CASSLSGTTGGRLGYTF
TRBJ2-1	.	TRBV7-3	many	TGTGCCAGCAGCCTGGGGGGGCCGGGCGCCCAACACAATGAGCAGTTCTTC	CASSLGGPGAQHNEQFF
TRBJ2-3	TRBD2	TRBV5-4	.	TGTGCCAGCAGCTTGAACGGGAGGGCTAGAGATACGCAGTATTTT	CASSLNGRARDTQYF
TRBJ1-1	.	TRBV20-1	.	TGCAGTGCAAGACGCGGAAACACTGAAGCTTTCTTT	CSARRGNTEAFF
TRBJ2-5	TRBD1	TRBV24-1	few	TGTGCCACCAGTGAGGCCGGGACAGGGGGGTACCAAGAGACCCAGTACTTC	CATSEAGTGGYQETQYF
TRBJ2-1	TRBD2	TRBV20-1	many	TGCAGTGCTAGGCTCCGAGCGGGAGGAGTAAATGAGCAGTTCTTC	CSARLRAGGVNEQFF
TRBJ2-3	.	TRBV4-1	.	TGCGCCAGCAGCCAAGATGAAGCGGCTAGCACAGATACGCAGTATTTT	CASSQDEAASTDTQYF
TRBJ1-2	.	TRBV7-9	few	TGTGCCACGAGGGATGCTACGACTAACTATGGCTACACCTTC	CATRDATTNYGYTF
TRBJ2-7	.	TRBV24-1	.	TGTGCCACCTCTAGCGCAGGGTCAAGATACGAGCAGTACTTC	CATSSAGSRYEQYF
TRBJ2-3	.	TRBV7-9	.	TGTGCCAGCAGCTTAGGAGGCCGGGGGAGTGGAACAGATACGCAGTATTTT	CASSLGGRGSGTDTQYF
TRBJ2-5	.	TRBV2	many	TGTGCCAGCACCGGGACTGGGAGGACCCAGTACTTC	CASTGTGRTQYF
TRBJ2-1	.	TRBV6-1	.	TGTGCCAGCACCCTGGGCCTAGGCAATGAGCAGTTCTTC	CASTLGLGNEQFF
TRBJ1-1	.	TRBV6-5	.	TGTGCCAGCAGTTCCATCCGGGGGGGCTTGAACACTGAAGCTTTCTTT	CASSSIRGGLNTEAFF
TRBJ2-7	TRBD1	TRBV20-1	.	TGCAGTGCTCCCGGGACAGGGGGTGACGAGCAGTACTTC	CSAPGTGGDEQYF
TRBJ1-4	.	TRBV5-1	many	TGCGCCAGCAGACCGGGACTCGGAAAACTGTTTTTT	CASRPGLGKLFF
TRBJ2-2	.	TRBV14	.	TGTGCCAGCAGCCAACGGTGGACATCGAACACCGGGGAGCTGTTTTTT	CASSQRWTSNTGELFF
TRBJ1-5	.	TRBV20-1	.	TGCAGTGCTAGAACCCATGGGGGGGGCATTCAGCCCCAGCATTTT	CSARTHGGGIQPQHF
TRBJ2-7	TRBD2	TRBV20-1	many	TGCAGTGCTACCGGGACTAGCACCGAGCAGTACTTC	CSATGTSTEQYF
TRBJ2-2	.	TRBV6-1	few	TGTGCCAGCGCCCCAGGACGAGACACGAACACCGGGGAGCTGTTTTTT	CASAPGRDTNTGELFF
TRBJ1-5	.	TRBV19	few	TGTGCCAGCAGGTGGATGGGTAGCAATCAGCCCCAGCATTTT	CASRWMGSNQPQHF
TRBJ2-7	TRBD2	TRBV7-9	.	TGTGCCAGCAGCTTAGTTAGCGGGAGGATCTACGAGCAGTACTTC	CASSLVSGRIYEQYF
TRBJ2-5	.	TRBV4-2	.	TGTGCCAGCAGCCAATTCTCGGGACTTGGGCAAGAGACCCAGTACTTC	CASSQFSGLGQETQYF
TRBJ2-3	.	TRBV20-1	few	TGCAGTATCGTAGATCATACTAGCACAGATACGCAGTATTTT	CSIVDHTSTDTQYF
TRBJ2-7	.	TRBV6-2/TRBV6-3	few	TGTGCCAGCACCGCGAAAAGGGGTGGTTACGAGCAGTACTTC	CASTAKRGGYEQYF
TRBJ1-2	.	TRBV20-1	few	TGCAGTGCTCCCCCTCCGAATGGCTACACCTTC	CSAPPPNGYTF
TRBJ2-1	.	TRBV5-5	many	TGTGCCAGCAGCGCAATAGGAGGGAGCTCCTACAATGAGCAGTTCTTC	CASSAIGGSSYNEQFF